Below, 4 T cell receptor beta chains from the same sample are listed, as sequenced in a study of cytomegalovirus exposure and HLA in healthy donors (dated by TCRdb to the late 2010s). The method was the immunoSEQ multiplex PCR assay. Held by TCRdb, this immuneACCESS table contains in-frame sequences only and omits some clones. Under half of the omission traces to an unresolved V gene where checked; the cause of the rest is unknown. In this sample the table shows 80,000 to 100,000 clones, roughly 85% of which occur a single time. 3.5% to 5% of the sample comes from the top ten. The sample consisted of PBMCs. Receptor source: a woman in her thirties in good health and CMV-seronegative.

DNA of the CDR3: TGTGCCACCAGCAGAGGTACGCAGGGCGTAGGTGGCTACACCTTC. Translation: CATSRGTQGVGGYTF. This chain connects TRBV15 to TRBJ1-2; possible D gene TRBD1, 5 bases. Per germline, CDR1 LNHNV and CDR2 YYDKDF (reference sequence). The germline V and J ends were trimmed by 1 base and 7 bases, with 16 bases remaining between them. The CDR3 is made up of 15 amino acids.

The chain uses TRBV23-1 and TRBJ2-3, with D possibly TRBD1 on 6 matching bases. TRBV23-1 is filed as an ORF, its function uncertain. V was trimmed by 2 bases and J by 2 bases, leaving 14 bases between them. The CDR3 extends over 16 amino acids. The CDR3 region is CASSQLGDTYTDTQYF. The CDR3 nucleotides are TGCGCCAGCAGTCAACTGGGGGACACCTACACAGATACGCAGTATTTT.

The rearrangement uses TRBV11-3 and TRBJ2-3; tentatively, D is TRBD2 (6 bases). V was trimmed by 5 bases and J by 6 bases, leaving 15 bases between them. This CDR3 is 14 amino acids long. Germline CDR1 and CDR2: SGHNT and YENEEA. The CDR3, as DNA: TGTGCCAGCAGCCAGGGACTTATAGGGGATACGCAGTATTTT. The encoded protein is CASSQGLIGDTQYF.

The V and J genes are TRBV27 and TRBJ2-3; 12 bases fit TRBD2. In germline, CDR1 is MNHEY, CDR2 SMNVEV (reference sequence). This CDR3 is built from 18 residues. After removal of 4 bases from V and 2 bases from J, the junction contained 10 bases not matched to a gene. CDR3 coding DNA: TGTGCCAGCAGTTGGCTAGCGGGAGGGCGTAAGGACACAGATACGCAGTATTTT. Translated: CASSWLAGGRKDTDTQYF.